This T cell receptor beta chain was profiled in a study of blood T cells in healthy people across ages. Study details: Roughly one uniquely barcoded beta molecule per two T cells was captured.

This clonotype was seen a few times. Its antigen is still unknown. Study-wide points: The long-lived group displayed more naive CD4+ cells, plus higher diversity, than the aged donors did. Age showed a roughly linear inverse relationship with TCR beta diversity per million T cells.

This CDR3 has 15 residues. Deletions cut 0 bases from V and 6 bases from J, with 12 bases between. Germline V gene sequence: CDR1 SGHRS, CDR2 YFSETQ. Together with a sample-barcoded 5' primer, a J-beta primer mix was included in a second PCR lasting roughly 6 to 12 cycles. In TCRdb, the 5' RACE reads were re-called with MiXCR into one record per CDR3 protein. The sample contains fewer than 950,000 distinct CDR3 sequences, around 34% of which appear only once. The sequenced sample consisted of blood. The rearrangement joins TRBV5-1 to TRBJ2-2; D call uncertain. This sequence originates from a man between 18 and 35 years old in good health. CDR3 sequence: CASSLETYAAGELFF. Written as DNA, the CDR3 is TGCGCCAGCAGCTTGGAGACTTATGCGGCCGGGGAGCTGTTTTTT.